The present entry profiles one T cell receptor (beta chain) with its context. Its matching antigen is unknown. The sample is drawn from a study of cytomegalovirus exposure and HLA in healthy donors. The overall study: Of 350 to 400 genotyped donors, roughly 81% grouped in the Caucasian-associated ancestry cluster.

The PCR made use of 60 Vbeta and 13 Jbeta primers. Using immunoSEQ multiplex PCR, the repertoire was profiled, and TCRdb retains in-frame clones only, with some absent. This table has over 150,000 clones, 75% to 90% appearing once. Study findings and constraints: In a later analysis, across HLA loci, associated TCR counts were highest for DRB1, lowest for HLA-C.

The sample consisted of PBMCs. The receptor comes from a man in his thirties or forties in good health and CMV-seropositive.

Here the CDR3 DNA reads TGTGCCTGGAGTACCCTCGGCGGGAGGCGTGAAGATACGCAGTATTTT. Amino acid sequence: CAWSTLGGRREDTQYF. The V call is TRBV30, the J call TRBJ2-3; 8 bases align to TRBD2. CDR3 length equals 16 residues. V was clipped by 2 bases and J by 5 bases; unmatched bases: 12. Germline V gene data show CDR1 as GTSNPN and CDR2 as SVGIG (reference sequence).